Sequencing of this T cell receptor beta chain was carried out in a study of T-cell reconstitution after alpha-beta-depleted transplantation in children. Study results and caveats: T-cell counts and diversity at one year post-transplant came mainly from newly produced T cells. Reportedly, only several hundred clones from non-depleted graft cells drove alpha-beta T-cell counts at about two months.

CDR3 length: 16 residues. CDR1 and CDR2 (germline): SGHRS, YFSETQ. Worth noting for this clonotype: Its matching antigen is unknown. Just one base apart from a much larger clone, this may be a read error.

This sample's TCRbeta library carried unique molecular identifier barcodes. TCRdb reanalysed the PCR reads using MiXCR and keeps one entry per CDR3 protein. The table includes hundreds of thousands of distinct CDR3 sequences, around 9.9% detected once. The rearrangement links TRBV5-1 to TRBJ2-4, with D uncertain. The input for sequencing was PBMCs, taken before TCRalphabeta/CD19-depleted stem cell transplant. This clonotype was obtained from a child younger than two with acute myeloid leukemia, due to receive a stem cell transplant. This chain's CDR3 is CASSFGQLLAKNIQNF. CDR3 DNA: TGCGCCAGCAGCTTTGGGCAGCTTTTAGCCAAAAACATTCAGAACTTC. The variable domain in full, completed from reference TRBV5-1 and TRBJ2-4, reads KAGVTQTPRYLIKTRGQQVTLSCSPISGHRSVSWYQQTPGQGLQFLFEYFSETQRNKGNFPGRFSGRQFSNSRSEMNVSTLELGDSALYLCASSFGQLLAKNIQNFGAGTRLSVL.